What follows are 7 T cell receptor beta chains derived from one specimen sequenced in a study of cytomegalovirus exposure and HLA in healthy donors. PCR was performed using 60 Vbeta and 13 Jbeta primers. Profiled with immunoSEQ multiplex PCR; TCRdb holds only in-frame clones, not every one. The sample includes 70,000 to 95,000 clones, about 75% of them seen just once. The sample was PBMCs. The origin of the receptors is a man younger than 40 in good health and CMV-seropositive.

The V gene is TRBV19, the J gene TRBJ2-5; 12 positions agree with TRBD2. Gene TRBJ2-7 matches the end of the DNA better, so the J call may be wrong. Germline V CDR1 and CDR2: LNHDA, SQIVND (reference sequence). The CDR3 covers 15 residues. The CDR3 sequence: CASSELGTSGYEQYF. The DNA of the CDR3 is TGTGCCAGTAGTGAGCTCGGGACTAGCGGGTACGAGCAGTACTTC.

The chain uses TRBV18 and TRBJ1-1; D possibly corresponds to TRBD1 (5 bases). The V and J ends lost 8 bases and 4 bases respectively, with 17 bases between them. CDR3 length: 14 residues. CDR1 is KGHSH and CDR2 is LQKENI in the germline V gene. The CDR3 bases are TGTGCCAGCGTCCCCCTGGGGCGAGGCACTGAAGCTTTCTTT. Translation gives CASVPLGRGTEAFF.

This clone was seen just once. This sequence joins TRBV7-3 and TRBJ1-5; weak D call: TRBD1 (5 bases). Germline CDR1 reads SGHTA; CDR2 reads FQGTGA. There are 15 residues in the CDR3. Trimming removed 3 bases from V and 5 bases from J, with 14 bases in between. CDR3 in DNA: TGTGCCAGCAGCTTTTCCCGACAGAACTATCAGCCCCAGCATTTT. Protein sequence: CASSFSRQNYQPQHF. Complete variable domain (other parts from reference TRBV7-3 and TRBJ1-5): GAGVSQTPSNKVTEKGKYVELRCDPISGHTALYWYRQSLGQGPEFLIYFQGTGAADDSGLPNDRFFAVRPEGSVSTLKIQRTERGDSAVYLCASSFSRQNYQPQHFGDGTRLSIL.

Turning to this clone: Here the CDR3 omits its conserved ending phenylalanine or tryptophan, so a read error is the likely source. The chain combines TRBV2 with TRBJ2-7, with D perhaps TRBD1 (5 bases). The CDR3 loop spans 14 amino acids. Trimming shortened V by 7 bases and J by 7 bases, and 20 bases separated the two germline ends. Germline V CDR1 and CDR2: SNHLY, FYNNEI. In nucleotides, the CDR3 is TGTGCCAGCATCCCAAGGGGCAGGAACTCTGAGCAGTACCTC. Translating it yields CASIPRGRNSEQYL.

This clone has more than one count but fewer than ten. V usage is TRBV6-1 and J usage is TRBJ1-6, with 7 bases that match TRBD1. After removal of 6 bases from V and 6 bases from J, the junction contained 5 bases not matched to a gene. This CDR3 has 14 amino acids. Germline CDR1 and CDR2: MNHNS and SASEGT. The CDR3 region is CASRRDRINSPLHF. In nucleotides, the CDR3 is TGTGCCAGCAGGAGGGACAGAATTAATTCACCCCTCCACTTT.

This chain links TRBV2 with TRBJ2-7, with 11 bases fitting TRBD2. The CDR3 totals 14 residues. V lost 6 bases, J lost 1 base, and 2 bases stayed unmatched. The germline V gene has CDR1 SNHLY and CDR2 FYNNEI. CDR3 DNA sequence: TGTGCCAGCAGGTCTAGCGGGGGGTCCTACGAGCAGTACTTC. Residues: CASRSSGGSYEQYF. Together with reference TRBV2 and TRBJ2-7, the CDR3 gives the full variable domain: EPEVTQTPSHQVTQMGQEVILRCVPISNHLYFYWYRQILGQKVEFLVSFYNNEISEKSEIFDDQFSVERPDGSNFTLKIRSTKLEDSAMYFCASRSSGGSYEQYFGPGTRLTVT.

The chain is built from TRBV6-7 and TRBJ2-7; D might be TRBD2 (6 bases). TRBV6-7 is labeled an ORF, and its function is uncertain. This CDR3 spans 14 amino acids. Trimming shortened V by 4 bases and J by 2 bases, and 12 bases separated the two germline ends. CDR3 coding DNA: TGTGCCAGCAGTTTCAGACGGGAGACCTACGAGCAGTACTTC. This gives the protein CASSFRRETYEQYF.